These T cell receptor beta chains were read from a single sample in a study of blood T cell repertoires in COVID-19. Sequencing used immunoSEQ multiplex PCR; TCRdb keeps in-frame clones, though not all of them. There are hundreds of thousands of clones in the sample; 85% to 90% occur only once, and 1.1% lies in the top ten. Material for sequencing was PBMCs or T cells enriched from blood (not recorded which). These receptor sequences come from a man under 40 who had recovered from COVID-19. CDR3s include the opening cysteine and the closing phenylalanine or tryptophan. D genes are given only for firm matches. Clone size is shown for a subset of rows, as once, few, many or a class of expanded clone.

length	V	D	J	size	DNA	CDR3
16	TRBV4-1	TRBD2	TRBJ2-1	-	TGCGCCAGCAGCCAAGAAAGACTAGCGGGAGACAATGAGCAGTTCTTC	CASSQERLAGDNEQFF
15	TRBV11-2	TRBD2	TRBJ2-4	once	TGTGCCAGCAGCTTAGCGGGAGGCCGGGGAAACATTCAGTACTTC	CASSLAGGRGNIQYF
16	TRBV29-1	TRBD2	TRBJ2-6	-	TGCAGCGTGGGGAGGACTAGCGGGAGTGGGGCCAACGTCCTGACTTTC	CSVGRTSGSGANVLTF
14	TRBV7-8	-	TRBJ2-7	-	TGTGCCAGCAGCCCAGAAGTGTTCCACTACGAGCAGTACTTC	CASSPEVFHYEQYF
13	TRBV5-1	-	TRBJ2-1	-	TGCGCCAGTGCTGTTAGACTGGACAATGAGCAGTTCTTC	CASAVRLDNEQFF
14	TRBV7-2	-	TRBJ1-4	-	TGTGCCAGCAGCTTTAGTCAAGCTAATGAAAAACTGTTTTTT	CASSFSQANEKLFF
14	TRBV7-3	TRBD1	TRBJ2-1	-	TGTGCCAGCAGCCCTGGGGACAGCCGAAGGGAGCAGTTCTTC	CASSPGDSRREQFF
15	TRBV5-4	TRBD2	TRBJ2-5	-	TGTGCCAGCAGCTGGCCCGGGACTAGCGGCGAGACCCAGTACTTC	CASSWPGTSGETQYF
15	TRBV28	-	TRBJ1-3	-	TGTGCCAGCAGTCCTTACGACATTACAGGAAACACCATATATTTT	CASSPYDITGNTIYF
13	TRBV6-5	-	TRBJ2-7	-	TGTGCCAGCGGGCAGGACGGGGCCTACGAGCAGTACTTC	CASGQDGAYEQYF
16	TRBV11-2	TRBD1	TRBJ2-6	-	TGTGCCAGCAGCCCCCAGGGGGCCTCTGGGGCCAACGTCCTGACTTTC	CASSPQGASGANVLTF
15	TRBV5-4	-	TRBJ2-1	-	TGTGCCAGCAGCAATAGTCTCCCCTCCGGGAATGAGCAGTTCTTC	CASSNSLPSGNEQFF
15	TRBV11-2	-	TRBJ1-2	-	TGTGCCAGCAGCTTAAATCACGACATTAACTATGGCTACACCTTC	CASSLNHDINYGYTF
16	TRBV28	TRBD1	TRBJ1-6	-	TGTGCCAGCAGTAATTACGGGACAGTTTATAATTCACCCCTCCACTTT	CASSNYGTVYNSPLHF
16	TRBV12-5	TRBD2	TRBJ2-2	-	TGTGCTAGTAGGAGCACGGGGGGGCGCATCGCCGGGGAGCTGTTTTTT	CASRSTGGRIAGELFF
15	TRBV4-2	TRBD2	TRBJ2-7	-	TGTGCCAGCAGCGTCCCGCGAGCGGGAGCCCACGAGCAGTACTTC	CASSVPRAGAHEQYF
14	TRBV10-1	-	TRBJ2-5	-	TGCGCCAGCAGTGACGGCGGGACCAAGGGGACCCAGTACTTC	CASSDGGTKGTQYF
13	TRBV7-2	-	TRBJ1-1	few	TGTGCCAGCAGCTCCACCCGGGGCACTGAAGCTTTCTTT	CASSSTRGTEAFF
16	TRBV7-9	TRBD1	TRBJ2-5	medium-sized	TGTGCCAGCAGCGCAACTCGGACAGGGGGCGGTGAGACCCAGTACTTC	CASSATRTGGGETQYF
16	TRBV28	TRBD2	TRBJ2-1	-	TGTGCCAGCAGGTCGGGAGCGGGAGGCCCCTACAATGAGCAGTTCTTC	CASRSGAGGPYNEQFF
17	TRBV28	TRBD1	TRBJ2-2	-	TGTGTCAGCAGTCAAACCCGACAGGGGCGGGAAACCGGGGAGCTGTTTTTT	CVSSQTRQGRETGELFF
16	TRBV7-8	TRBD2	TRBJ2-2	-	TGTGCCAGCAGCTACGCGGGAGCATTGGGCACCGGGGAGCTGTTTTTT	CASSYAGALGTGELFF
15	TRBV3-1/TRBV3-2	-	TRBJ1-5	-	TGTGCCAGCAGCCGGACAGCAGATAGCAATCAGCCCCAGCATTTT	CASSRTADSNQPQHF
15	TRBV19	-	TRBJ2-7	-	TGTGCCAGTAGTATAGATTCTGAGGGATCCTACGAGCAGTACTTC	CASSIDSEGSYEQYF
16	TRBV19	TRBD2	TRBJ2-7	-	TGTGCCAGTAGTATAACCGGGACTAGCCGATCCTACGAGCAGTACTTC	CASSITGTSRSYEQYF
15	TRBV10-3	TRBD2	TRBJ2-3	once	TGTGCCTCCTGGAGGGCTAGCGGGAGCACAGATACGCAGTATTTT	CASWRASGSTDTQYF
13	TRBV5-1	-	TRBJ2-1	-	TGCGCCAGCAGCTTTCCCGGAGTTGATGAGCAGTTCTTC	CASSFPGVDEQFF
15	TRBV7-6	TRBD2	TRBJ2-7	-	TGTGCCAGCAGCCCCCGGTTCGGACTAGGTTACGAGCAGTACTTC	CASSPRFGLGYEQYF
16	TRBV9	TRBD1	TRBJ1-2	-	TGTGCCAGCAGCGCTCTTGGGACAGGGAGCTACTATGGCTACACCTTC	CASSALGTGSYYGYTF
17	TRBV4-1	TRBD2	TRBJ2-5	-	TGCGCCAGCAGCCAGCGGGCTAGCGGGAGTATTAAAGAGACCCAGTACTTC	CASSQRASGSIKETQYF
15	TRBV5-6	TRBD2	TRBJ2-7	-	TGTGCCAGCAGCTTCGGGACTAGCGGGAGTCGCGAGCAGTACTTC	CASSFGTSGSREQYF
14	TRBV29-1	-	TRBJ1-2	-	TGCAGCGTTGGGGGCCAGGGATATGACTATGGCTACACCTTC	CSVGGQGYDYGYTF
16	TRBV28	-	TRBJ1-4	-	TGTGCCAGCAGTTCGAGCCTACAGGGATCTTCGGAAAAACTGTTTTTT	CASSSSLQGSSEKLFF
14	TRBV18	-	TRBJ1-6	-	TGTGCCAGCTCAACTGGACAGATTAATTCACCCCTCCACTTT	CASSTGQINSPLHF
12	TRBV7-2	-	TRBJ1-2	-	TGTGCCAGCAGCTCCCGGGGGGAGGGCTACACCTTC	CASSSRGEGYTF
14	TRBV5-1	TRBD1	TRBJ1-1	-	TGCGCCAGCAGCGCCGGGACAGCGAACACTGAAGCTTTCTTT	CASSAGTANTEAFF
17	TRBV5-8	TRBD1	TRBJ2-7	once	TGTGCCAGCAGCTATGGGACAGCAAGCCCACATGTTGAGGAGCAGTACTTC	CASSYGTASPHVEEQYF
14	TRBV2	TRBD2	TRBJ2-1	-	TGTGCCACTAAACTGACTAGCGGGAGTTATGAGCAGTTCTTC	CATKLTSGSYEQFF
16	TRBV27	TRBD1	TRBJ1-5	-	TGTGCCAGCAGTCTGGTCGGACAGGGGGTGGGTCAGCCCCAGCATTTT	CASSLVGQGVGQPQHF
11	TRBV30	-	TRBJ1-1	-	TGTGCCTGGACATTGGGCCGGGAAGCTTTCTTT	CAWTLGREAFF
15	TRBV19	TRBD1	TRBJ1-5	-	TGTGCCAGTACCAGGACAGGGGTAGGTAATCAGCCCCAGCATTTT	CASTRTGVGNQPQHF
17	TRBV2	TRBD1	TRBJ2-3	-	TGTGCCAGCAGCCCCGGGGACAGGGGTTGGCCCACAGATACGCAGTATTTT	CASSPGDRGWPTDTQYF
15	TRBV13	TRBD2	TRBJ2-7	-	TGTGCCAGCAGCTTAGAAGCGGGGGGACCTGGCGAGCAGTACTTC	CASSLEAGGPGEQYF
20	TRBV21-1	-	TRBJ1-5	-	TGTGCCAGCAGCCACCCATACCTCGACAGGGGAGTTGGGGGCAACCAGCCCCAGCATTTT	CASSHPYLDRGVGGNQPQHF
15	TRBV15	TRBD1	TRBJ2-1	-	TGTGCCACCAGCAGAAGGACAGGGGACTACAATGAGCAGTTCTTC	CATSRRTGDYNEQFF
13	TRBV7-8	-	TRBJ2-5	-	TGTGCCAGCAGCTTAGGGTACAGTGAGACCCAGTACTTC	CASSLGYSETQYF
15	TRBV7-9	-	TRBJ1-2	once	TGTGCCAGCAGCTCTAACGCGGGCAGGACGCATGGCTACACCTTC	CASSSNAGRTHGYTF
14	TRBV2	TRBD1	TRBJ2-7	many	TGTGCCAGCAGTCCCACGGGACAGTCCCACGAGCAGTACTTC	CASSPTGQSHEQYF
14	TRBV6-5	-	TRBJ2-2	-	TGTGCCAGCAGTTACTCGAGGTGGTCCGGGGAGCTGTTTTTT	CASSYSRWSGELFF
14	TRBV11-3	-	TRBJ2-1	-	TGTGCCAGCAGCTTAATAGGTCCCGGGAATGAGCAGTTCTTC	CASSLIGPGNEQFF
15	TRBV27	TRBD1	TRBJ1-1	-	TGTGCCAGCAGTTTATCCACGGACAGGGACACTGAAGCTTTCTTT	CASSLSTDRDTEAFF